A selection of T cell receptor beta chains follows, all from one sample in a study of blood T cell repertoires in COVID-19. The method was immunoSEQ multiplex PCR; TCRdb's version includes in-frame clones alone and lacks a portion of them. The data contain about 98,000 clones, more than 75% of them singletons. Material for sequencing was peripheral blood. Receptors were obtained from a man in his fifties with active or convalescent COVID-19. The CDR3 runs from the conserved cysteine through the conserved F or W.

cdr3_aa: CASSKGPSRADTQYF; cdr3_length: 15; v_call: TRBV19; j_call: TRBJ2-3
cdr3_aa: CASSLSPGLSTDTQYF; cdr3_length: 16; v_call: TRBV27; j_call: TRBJ2-3
cdr3_aa: CASSEGASSYNSPLHF; cdr3_length: 16; v_call: TRBV6-2/TRBV6-3; j_call: TRBJ1-6
cdr3_aa: CSVAQDTPYGYTF; cdr3_length: 13; v_call: TRBV29-1; j_call: TRBJ1-2
cdr3_aa: CASSPRDSRTDTQYF; cdr3_length: 15; v_call: TRBV5-4; j_call: TRBJ2-3
cdr3_aa: CASSLLSSGDQQYF; cdr3_length: 14; v_call: TRBV5-1; j_call: TRBJ2-7
cdr3_aa: CASTPGQGKYQPQHF; cdr3_length: 15; v_call: TRBV19; j_call: TRBJ1-5
cdr3_aa: CAIRTGGDTEAFF; cdr3_length: 13; v_call: TRBV10-3; j_call: TRBJ1-1
cdr3_aa: CASSTGGPTEAFF; cdr3_length: 13; v_call: TRBV6-5; j_call: TRBJ1-1
cdr3_aa: CATSDWGTGNYGYTF; cdr3_length: 15; v_call: TRBV24-1; j_call: TRBJ1-2
cdr3_aa: CASSQGQGAGNTIYF; cdr3_length: 15; v_call: TRBV5-1; j_call: TRBJ1-3
cdr3_aa: CASSSGLENTEAFF; cdr3_length: 14; v_call: TRBV18; j_call: TRBJ1-1
cdr3_aa: CASRNDRDGEKLFF; cdr3_length: 14; v_call: TRBV7-8; j_call: TRBJ1-4
cdr3_aa: CASRSTGGVEDTQYF; cdr3_length: 15; v_call: TRBV27; j_call: TRBJ2-3
cdr3_aa: CAWSAPGAHQETQYF; cdr3_length: 15; v_call: TRBV30; j_call: TRBJ2-5
cdr3_aa: CASSRDRGDTQYF; cdr3_length: 13; v_call: TRBV18; j_call: TRBJ2-3
cdr3_aa: CASSTTGKTNTGELFF; cdr3_length: 16; v_call: TRBV28; j_call: TRBJ2-2
cdr3_aa: CASSKTSGGAGTDTQYF; cdr3_length: 17; v_call: TRBV9; j_call: TRBJ2-3
cdr3_aa: CASSPGSASFDTQYF; cdr3_length: 15; v_call: TRBV18; j_call: TRBJ2-3
cdr3_aa: CATSRERGGRQETQYF; cdr3_length: 16; v_call: TRBV15; j_call: TRBJ2-5
cdr3_aa: CASSLGQGLRNEQFF; cdr3_length: 15; v_call: TRBV5-4; j_call: TRBJ2-1
cdr3_aa: CASSGTLSGEQFF; cdr3_length: 13; v_call: TRBV5-1; j_call: TRBJ2-1
cdr3_aa: CASSQVTGPQETQYF; cdr3_length: 15; v_call: TRBV3-1/TRBV3-2; j_call: TRBJ2-5
cdr3_aa: CASSFSGTSTDTQYF; cdr3_length: 15; v_call: TRBV5-1; j_call: TRBJ2-3
cdr3_aa: CASSRGLEETQYF; cdr3_length: 13; v_call: TRBV5-6; j_call: TRBJ2-5
cdr3_aa: CASQDRVNQPQHF; cdr3_length: 13; v_call: TRBV19; j_call: TRBJ1-5
cdr3_aa: CASSLGRGVTEAFF; cdr3_length: 14; v_call: TRBV13; j_call: TRBJ1-1
cdr3_aa: CASSRGLAGYEQYF; cdr3_length: 14; v_call: TRBV5-1; j_call: TRBJ2-7
cdr3_aa: CATSFGQETTDTQYF; cdr3_length: 15; v_call: TRBV10-3; j_call: TRBJ2-3
cdr3_aa: CASSPLGTSGSKTDTQYF; cdr3_length: 18; v_call: TRBV18; j_call: TRBJ2-3
cdr3_aa: CASSGAGAGVQETQYF; cdr3_length: 16; v_call: TRBV6-1; j_call: TRBJ2-5
cdr3_aa: CASSQGQDPYEQYF; cdr3_length: 14; v_call: TRBV6-5; j_call: TRBJ2-7
cdr3_aa: CASSWGQGIEQYF; cdr3_length: 13; v_call: TRBV5-1; j_call: TRBJ2-7
cdr3_aa: CASSPNAGGQGYGYTF; cdr3_length: 16; v_call: TRBV9; j_call: TRBJ1-2
cdr3_aa: CASSQGGQFNQPQHF; cdr3_length: 15; v_call: TRBV4-1; j_call: TRBJ1-5
cdr3_aa: CSARTGGGRTEAFF; cdr3_length: 14; v_call: TRBV29-1; j_call: TRBJ1-1
cdr3_aa: CASKKGQGNGEFF; cdr3_length: 13; v_call: TRBV2; j_call: TRBJ2-1
cdr3_aa: CASSRDRNQPQHF; cdr3_length: 13; v_call: TRBV12-3/TRBV12-4; j_call: TRBJ1-5
cdr3_aa: CASSQNLNTEAFF; cdr3_length: 13; v_call: TRBV14; j_call: TRBJ1-1
cdr3_aa: CASSMRTGGSGELFF; cdr3_length: 15; v_call: TRBV19; j_call: TRBJ2-2
cdr3_aa: CASSRGTLHTSEQFF; cdr3_length: 15; v_call: TRBV2; j_call: TRBJ2-1
cdr3_aa: CASSLKSSGRVETQYF; cdr3_length: 16; v_call: TRBV7-2; j_call: TRBJ2-5
cdr3_aa: CASSQTGGGETQYF; cdr3_length: 14; v_call: TRBV19; j_call: TRBJ2-5
cdr3_aa: CASSWDSDQPQHF; cdr3_length: 13; v_call: TRBV28; j_call: TRBJ1-5
cdr3_aa: CASRTTGGSGNTIYF; cdr3_length: 15; v_call: TRBV6-6; j_call: TRBJ1-3
cdr3_aa: CASRGSGVAGNTIYF; cdr3_length: 15; v_call: TRBV25-1; j_call: TRBJ1-3
cdr3_aa: CASSQDRGETQYF; cdr3_length: 13; v_call: TRBV4-1; j_call: TRBJ2-5
cdr3_aa: CASSPGQANYGYTF; cdr3_length: 14; v_call: TRBV5-1; j_call: TRBJ1-2
cdr3_aa: CASSRQNTNRNEQFF; cdr3_length: 15; v_call: TRBV18; j_call: TRBJ2-1
cdr3_aa: CASRQTGGAVEQFF; cdr3_length: 14; v_call: TRBV5-1; j_call: TRBJ2-1
cdr3_aa: CASSNRDYKDTGELFF; cdr3_length: 16; v_call: TRBV28; j_call: TRBJ2-2
cdr3_aa: CASSTTRGGSYNEQFF; cdr3_length: 16; v_call: TRBV19; j_call: TRBJ2-1
cdr3_aa: CASSEGQGTYEQYF; cdr3_length: 14; v_call: TRBV6-5; j_call: TRBJ2-7
cdr3_aa: CASSLRPTGMNTEAFF; cdr3_length: 16; v_call: TRBV9; j_call: TRBJ1-1
cdr3_aa: CASTIDRGGTEAFF; cdr3_length: 14; v_call: TRBV6-5; j_call: TRBJ1-1
cdr3_aa: CASSHTSTDTQYF; cdr3_length: 13; v_call: TRBV23-1; j_call: TRBJ2-3
cdr3_aa: CASSIERGTGSPLHF; cdr3_length: 15; v_call: TRBV19; j_call: TRBJ1-6
cdr3_aa: CASLGAEQETQYF; cdr3_length: 13; v_call: TRBV28; j_call: TRBJ2-5
cdr3_aa: CASSPRGFWEQYF; cdr3_length: 13; v_call: TRBV7-2; j_call: TRBJ2-7